The rows below give T cell receptor beta chains drawn from one sample of a study of CXCR3-negative and CXCR3-positive naive CD8 T cells. Each CDR3 protein gets one entry in TCRdb, which reprocessed the 5' RACE reads and gives no DNA. Its table records about 120,000 distinct CDR3 sequences. The sequencing sample was made of naive CXCR3+ CD8+ T cells from blood. Receptor source: a human donor in good health. Some clones in this sample may be carry-over from other donors' samples. The CDR3 runs from the conserved cysteine through the conserved F or W.

j_call,v_call,cdr3_aa
TRBJ1-2,TRBV29-1,CSVEAGTGMGRDGYTF
TRBJ2-1,TRBV20-1,CSAKMARDYNEQFF
TRBJ2-7,TRBV9,CASSPHPGLYEQYF
TRBJ2-2,TRBV29-1,CSAFLVGELFF
TRBJ2-7,TRBV19,CASSISAGFYEQYF
TRBJ2-5,TRBV19,CASSIPDRQETQYF
TRBJ2-7,TRBV7-3,CASSLSPGQVYEQYF
TRBJ2-7,TRBV29-1,CSVRGDINEQYF
TRBJ2-4,TRBV11-2,CASSLPPTLAKNIQYF
TRBJ2-2,TRBV28,CASRVDILGTGELFF
TRBJ1-1,TRBV4-3,CASSQDRQANTEAFF
TRBJ2-1,TRBV27,CASSLGPGYNEQFF
TRBJ2-3,TRBV7-6,CASSNQLAGESTDTQYF
TRBJ2-2,TRBV15,CATSARGAGDTGELFF
TRBJ2-7,TRBV7-9,CASTIGQGSRDEQYF
TRBJ2-1,TRBV7-8,CASSLVIRSGRGDEQFF
TRBJ2-1,TRBV5-6,CASSLGTWGNEQFF
TRBJ2-7,TRBV5-1,CASSLFHLTGLAGVPSSYEQYF
TRBJ2-1,TRBV12-3/TRBV12-4,CASSLAKTGTRAYNEQFF
TRBJ2-1,TRBV29-1,CSVEATDRGSYNEQFF
TRBJ1-2,TRBV12-3/TRBV12-4,CASSFSGGTGNSGYTF
TRBJ1-5,TRBV7-8,CASSLWGESNQPQHF
TRBJ2-7,TRBV4-1,CASSPGTGMYEQYF
TRBJ2-7,TRBV29-1,CSVVSPSYEQYF
TRBJ1-2,TRBV7-9,CASSLAEAADYGYTF
TRBJ1-1,TRBV7-9,CASSSSDSWNTEAFF
TRBJ2-5,TRBV15,CATSREGSGGENQYF
TRBJ2-4,TRBV28,CASTDHWAETLAKNIQYF
TRBJ2-3,TRBV12-3/TRBV12-4,CASSLSGADTQYF
TRBJ2-6,TRBV4-1,CASSQAWGSGANVLTF
TRBJ2-5,TRBV27,CASSPPESQETQYF
TRBJ2-7,TRBV20-1,CSARVYKLDPYEQYF
TRBJ2-3,TRBV19,CASTVGRMRADTQYF
TRBJ2-3,TRBV20-1,CSANGLAGASTDTQYF
TRBJ2-1,TRBV9,CASSVGGGSYNEQFF
TRBJ2-7,TRBV5-1,CASSLALGSSYEQYF
TRBJ2-7,TRBV10-3,CAISEGGSPSYEQYF
TRBJ2-1,TRBV10-2,CASRTNHNEQFF
TRBJ2-7,TRBV7-6,CASSPNLAGASYEQYF
TRBJ2-7,TRBV12-3/TRBV12-4,CASSRTFYEQYF
TRBJ2-3,TRBV23-1,CASSHGQGRTDTQYF
TRBJ2-1,TRBV6-4,CASALGARNEQFF